Listed here is a single TCR beta chain. This sample is drawn from a study of blood T cell repertoires in COVID-19. Study in general: From T cells, B-cell-depleted T cells, or PBMCs came the material, which was cDNA or gDNA.

V was trimmed by 7 bases and J by 1 base, leaving 14 bases between them. Germline V gives CDR1 MNHEY, CDR2 SVGAGI. This CDR3 spans 15 amino acids. Clones were read by immunoSEQ multiplex PCR, and TCRdb kept only the in-frame ones, dropping some. The sample yields roughly 220,000 clones, roughly 80% seen once. The TCR sequence derives from an elderly woman with COVID-19, enrolled during active disease. J is TRBJ1-3 and V is TRBV6-5; no clear D gene. Sequencing used peripheral blood. In DNA, the CDR3 is TGTGCCAGCAATGTGGGGAGTCCGTCTGGAAACACCATATATTTT. Translated, it gives CASNVGSPSGNTIYF.